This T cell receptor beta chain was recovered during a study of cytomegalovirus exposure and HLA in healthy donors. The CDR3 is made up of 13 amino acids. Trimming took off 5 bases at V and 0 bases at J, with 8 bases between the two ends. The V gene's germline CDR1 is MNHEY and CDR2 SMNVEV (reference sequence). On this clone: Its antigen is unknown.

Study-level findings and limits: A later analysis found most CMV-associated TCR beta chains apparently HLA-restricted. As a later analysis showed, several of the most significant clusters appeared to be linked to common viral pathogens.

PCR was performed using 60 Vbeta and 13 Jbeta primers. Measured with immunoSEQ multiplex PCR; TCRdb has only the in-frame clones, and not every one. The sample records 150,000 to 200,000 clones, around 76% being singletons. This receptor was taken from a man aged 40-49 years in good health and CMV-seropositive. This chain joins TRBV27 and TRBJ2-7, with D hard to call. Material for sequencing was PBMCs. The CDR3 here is CASSVTHSYEQYF. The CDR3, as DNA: TGTGCCAGCAGTGTAACACACTCCTACGAGCAGTACTTC.